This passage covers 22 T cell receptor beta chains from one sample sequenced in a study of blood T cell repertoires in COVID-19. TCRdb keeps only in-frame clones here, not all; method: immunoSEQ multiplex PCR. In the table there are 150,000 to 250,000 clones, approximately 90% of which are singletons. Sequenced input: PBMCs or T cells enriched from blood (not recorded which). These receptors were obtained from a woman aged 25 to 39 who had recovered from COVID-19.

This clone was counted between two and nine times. The CDR3 sequence: CASSANRGNSPLHF. The CDR3 DNA sequence: TGTGCCAGCAGCGCCAACAGGGGTAATTCACCCCTCCACTTT. The chain joins TRBV7-3 to TRBJ1-6, with 7 bases lining up with TRBD1. This CDR3 comprises 14 residues. V shed 5 bases and J 6 bases; nucleotides not matched to a gene: 4. Germline V gene data show CDR1 as SGHTA and CDR2 as FQGTGA.

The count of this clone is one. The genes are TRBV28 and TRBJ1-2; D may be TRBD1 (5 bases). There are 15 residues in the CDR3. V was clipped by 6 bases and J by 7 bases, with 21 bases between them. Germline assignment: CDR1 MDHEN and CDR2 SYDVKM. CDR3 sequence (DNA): TGTGCCAGCAGCCCCCCGGGACTTGGTGGGAGTGGCTACACCTTC. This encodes CASSPPGLGGSGYTF.

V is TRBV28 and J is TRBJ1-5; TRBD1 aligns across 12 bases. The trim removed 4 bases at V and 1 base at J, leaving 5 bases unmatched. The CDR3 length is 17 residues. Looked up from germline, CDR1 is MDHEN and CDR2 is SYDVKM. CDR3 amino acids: CASSSGTGGGSNQPQHF. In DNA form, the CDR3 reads TGTGCCAGCAGTTCCGGGACAGGGGGCGGAAGCAATCAGCCCCAGCATTTT.

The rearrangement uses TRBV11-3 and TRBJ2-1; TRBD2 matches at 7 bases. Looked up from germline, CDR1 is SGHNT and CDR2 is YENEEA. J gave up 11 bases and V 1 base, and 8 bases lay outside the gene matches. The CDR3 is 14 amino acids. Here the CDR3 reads CASSLAGGGTKQFF. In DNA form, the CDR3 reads TGTGCCAGCAGCTTAGCGGGAGGTGGAACTAAGCAGTTCTTC.

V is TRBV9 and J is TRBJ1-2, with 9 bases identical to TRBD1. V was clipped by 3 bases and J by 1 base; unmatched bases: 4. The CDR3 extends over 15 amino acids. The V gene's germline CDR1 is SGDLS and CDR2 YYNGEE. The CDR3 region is CASSARTGVNYGYTF. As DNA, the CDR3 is TGTGCCAGCAGCGCTAGGACAGGGGTTAACTATGGCTACACCTTC.

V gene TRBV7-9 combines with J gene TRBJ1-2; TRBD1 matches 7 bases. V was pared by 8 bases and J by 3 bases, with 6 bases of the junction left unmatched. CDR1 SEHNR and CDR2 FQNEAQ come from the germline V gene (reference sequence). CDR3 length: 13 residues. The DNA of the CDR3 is TGTGCCAGCGCCTCCGGGACAGACTATGGCTACACCTTC. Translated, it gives CASASGTDYGYTF.

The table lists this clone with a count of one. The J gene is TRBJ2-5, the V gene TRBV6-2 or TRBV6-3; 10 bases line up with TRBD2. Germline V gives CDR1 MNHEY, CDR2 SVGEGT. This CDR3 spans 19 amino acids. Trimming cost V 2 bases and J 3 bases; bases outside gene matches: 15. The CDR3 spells CASSYDREISGRRKETQYF. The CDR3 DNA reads TGTGCCAGCAGTTACGACCGGGAAATTAGCGGGAGGCGAAAAGAGACCCAGTACTTC.

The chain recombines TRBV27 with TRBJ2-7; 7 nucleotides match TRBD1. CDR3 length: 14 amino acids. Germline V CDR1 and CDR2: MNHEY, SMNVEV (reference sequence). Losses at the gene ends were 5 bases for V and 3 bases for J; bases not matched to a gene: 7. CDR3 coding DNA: TGTGCCAGCAGTATAAAAGGGACAGTCTACGAGCAGTACTTC. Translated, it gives CASSIKGTVYEQYF.

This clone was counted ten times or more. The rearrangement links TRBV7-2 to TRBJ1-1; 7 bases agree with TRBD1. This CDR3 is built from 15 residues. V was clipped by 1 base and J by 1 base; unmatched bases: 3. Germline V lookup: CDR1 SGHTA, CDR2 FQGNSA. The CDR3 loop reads CASSLEGAGNTEAFF. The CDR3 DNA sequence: TGTGCCAGCAGCTTAGAGGGGGCCGGGAACACTGAAGCTTTCTTT.

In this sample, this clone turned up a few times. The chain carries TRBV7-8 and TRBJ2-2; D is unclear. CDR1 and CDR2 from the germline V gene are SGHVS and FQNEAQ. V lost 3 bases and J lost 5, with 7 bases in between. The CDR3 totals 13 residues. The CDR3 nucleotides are TGTGCCAGCAGCTTCAGTCCAACCGGGGAGCTGTTTTTT. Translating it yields CASSFSPTGELFF.

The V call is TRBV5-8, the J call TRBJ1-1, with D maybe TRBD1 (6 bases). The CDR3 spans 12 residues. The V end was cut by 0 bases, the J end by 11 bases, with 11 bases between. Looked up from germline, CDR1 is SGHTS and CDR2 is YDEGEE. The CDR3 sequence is CASSLASGAAFF. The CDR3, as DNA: TGTGCCAGCAGCTTGGCGTCAGGGGCCGCTTTCTTT.

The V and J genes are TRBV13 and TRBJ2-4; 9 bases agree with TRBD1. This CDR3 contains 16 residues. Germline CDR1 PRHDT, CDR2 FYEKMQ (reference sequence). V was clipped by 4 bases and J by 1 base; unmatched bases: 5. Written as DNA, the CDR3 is TGTGCCAGCAGCTCACAGGGGGCTAGGGCCAAAAACATTCAGTACTTC. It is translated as CASSSQGARAKNIQYF.

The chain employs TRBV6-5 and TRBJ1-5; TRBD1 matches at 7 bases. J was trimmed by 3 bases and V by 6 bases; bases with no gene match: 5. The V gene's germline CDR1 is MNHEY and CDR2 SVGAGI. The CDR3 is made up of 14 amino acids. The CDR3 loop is CASSRQGHNQPQHF. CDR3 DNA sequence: TGTGCCAGCAGCCGACAGGGTCACAATCAGCCCCAGCATTTT.

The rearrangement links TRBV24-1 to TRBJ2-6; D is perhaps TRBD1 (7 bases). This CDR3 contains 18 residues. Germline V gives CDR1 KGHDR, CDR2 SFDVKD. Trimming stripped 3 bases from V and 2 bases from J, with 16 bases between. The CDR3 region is CATSDTTEGATGANVLTF. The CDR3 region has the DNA TGTGCCACCAGTGATACTACGGAGGGGGCAACTGGGGCCAACGTCCTGACTTTC.

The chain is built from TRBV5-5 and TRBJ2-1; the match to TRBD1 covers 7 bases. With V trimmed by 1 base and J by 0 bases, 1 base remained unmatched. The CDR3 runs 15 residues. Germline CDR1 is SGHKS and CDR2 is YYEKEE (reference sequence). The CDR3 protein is CASSLWDSSYNEQFF. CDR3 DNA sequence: TGTGCCAGCAGCTTGTGGGACAGCTCCTACAATGAGCAGTTCTTC.

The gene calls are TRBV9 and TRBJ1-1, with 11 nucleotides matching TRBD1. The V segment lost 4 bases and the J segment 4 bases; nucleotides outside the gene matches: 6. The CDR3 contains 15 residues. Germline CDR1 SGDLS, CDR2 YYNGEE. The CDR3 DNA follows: TGTGCCAGCAGCCCCCAGGGACAGGGGGGCACTGAAGCTTTCTTT. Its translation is CASSPQGQGGTEAFF.

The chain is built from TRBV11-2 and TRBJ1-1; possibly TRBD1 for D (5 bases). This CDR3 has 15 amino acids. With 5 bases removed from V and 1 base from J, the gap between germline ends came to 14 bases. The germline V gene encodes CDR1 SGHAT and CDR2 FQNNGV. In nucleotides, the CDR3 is TGTGCCAGCAGCGGGCGAGCGGGGGGGAACACTGAAGCTTTCTTT. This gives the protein CASSGRAGGNTEAFF.

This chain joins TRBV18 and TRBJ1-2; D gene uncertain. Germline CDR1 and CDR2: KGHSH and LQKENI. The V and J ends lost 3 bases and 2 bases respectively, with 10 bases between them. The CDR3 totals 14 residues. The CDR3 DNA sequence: TGTGCCAGCTCACCTGGAGCAGACAACTATGGCTACACCTTC. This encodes CASSPGADNYGYTF.

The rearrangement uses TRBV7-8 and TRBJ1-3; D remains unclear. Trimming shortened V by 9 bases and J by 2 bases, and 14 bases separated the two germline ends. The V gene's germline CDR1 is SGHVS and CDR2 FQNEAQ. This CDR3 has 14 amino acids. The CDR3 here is CASLSGEAGNTIYF. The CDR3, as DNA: TGTGCCAGTCTGTCCGGCGAGGCTGGAAACACCATATATTTT.

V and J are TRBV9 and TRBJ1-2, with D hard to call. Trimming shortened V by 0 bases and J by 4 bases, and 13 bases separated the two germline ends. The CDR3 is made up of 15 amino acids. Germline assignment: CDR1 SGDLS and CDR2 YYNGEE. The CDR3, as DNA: TGTGCCAGCAGCGTAGGTGACATCTTATCCTATGGCTACACCTTC. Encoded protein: CASSVGDILSYGYTF.

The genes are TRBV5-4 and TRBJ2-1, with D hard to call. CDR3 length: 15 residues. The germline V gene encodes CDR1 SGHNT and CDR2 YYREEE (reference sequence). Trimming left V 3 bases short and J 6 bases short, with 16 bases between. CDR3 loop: CASSWSMRSPNEQFF. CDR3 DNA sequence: TGTGCCAGCAGCTGGTCCATGAGGAGCCCCAATGAGCAGTTCTTC.

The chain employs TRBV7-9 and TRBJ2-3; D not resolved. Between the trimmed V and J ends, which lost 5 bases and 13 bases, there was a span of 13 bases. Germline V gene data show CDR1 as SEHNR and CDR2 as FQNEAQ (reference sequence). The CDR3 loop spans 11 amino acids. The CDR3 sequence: CASSQARSEYF. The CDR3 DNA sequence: TGTGCCAGCAGCCAGGCCCGGTCGGAGTATTTT.